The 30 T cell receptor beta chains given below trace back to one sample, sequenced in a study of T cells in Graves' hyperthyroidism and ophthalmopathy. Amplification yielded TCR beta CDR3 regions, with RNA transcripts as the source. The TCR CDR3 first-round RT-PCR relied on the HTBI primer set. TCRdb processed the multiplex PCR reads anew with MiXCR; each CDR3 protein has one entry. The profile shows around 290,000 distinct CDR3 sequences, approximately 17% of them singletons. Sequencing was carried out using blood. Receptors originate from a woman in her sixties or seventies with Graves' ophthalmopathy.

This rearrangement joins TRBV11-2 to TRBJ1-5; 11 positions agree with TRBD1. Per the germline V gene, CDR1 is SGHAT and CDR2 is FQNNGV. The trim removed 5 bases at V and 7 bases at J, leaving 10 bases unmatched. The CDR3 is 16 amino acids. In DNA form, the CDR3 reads TGTGCCAGCAGCGCCGAAAGGGGGACAGGGGGGCAGCCCCAGCATTTT. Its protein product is CASSAERGTGGQPQHF.

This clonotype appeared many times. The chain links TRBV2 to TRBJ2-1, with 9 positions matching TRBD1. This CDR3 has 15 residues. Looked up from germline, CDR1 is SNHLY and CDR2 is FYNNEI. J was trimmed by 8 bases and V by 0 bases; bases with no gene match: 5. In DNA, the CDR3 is TGTGCCAGCAGTGAAGCCGGGACAGGGATCGATGAGCAGTTCTTC. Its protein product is CASSEAGTGIDEQFF.

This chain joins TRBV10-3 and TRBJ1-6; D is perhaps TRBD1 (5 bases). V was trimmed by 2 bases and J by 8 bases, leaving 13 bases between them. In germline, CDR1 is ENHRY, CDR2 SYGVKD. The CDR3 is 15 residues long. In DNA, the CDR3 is TGTGCCATCAGTGAGGCGTCAGGGTATGATTCACCCCTCCACTTT. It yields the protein CAISEASGYDSPLHF.

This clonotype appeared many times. In nucleotides, the CDR3 is TGTGCCAGCAGCTTAAGTAGCGGACGAGATACGCAGTATTTT. Amino acid sequence: CASSLSSGRDTQYF. The chain recombines TRBV11-3 with TRBJ2-3, with a weak D call TRBD2 (6 bases). The CDR3 loop spans 14 amino acids. Germline lookup yields CDR1 SGHNT and CDR2 YENEEA. Trimming shortened V by 2 bases and J by 5 bases, and 11 bases separated the two germline ends.

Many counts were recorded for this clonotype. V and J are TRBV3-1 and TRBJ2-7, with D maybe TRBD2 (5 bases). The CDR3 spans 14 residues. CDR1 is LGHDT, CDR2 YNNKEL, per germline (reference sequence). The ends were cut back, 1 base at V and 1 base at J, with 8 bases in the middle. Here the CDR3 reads CASSQGSGSYEQYF. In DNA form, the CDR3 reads TGTGCCAGCAGCCAAGGAAGCGGATCCTACGAGCAGTACTTC.

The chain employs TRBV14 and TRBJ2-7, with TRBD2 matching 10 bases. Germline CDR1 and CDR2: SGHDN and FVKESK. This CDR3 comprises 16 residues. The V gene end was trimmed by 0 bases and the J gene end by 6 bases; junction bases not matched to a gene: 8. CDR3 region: CASSQDKLAGIGEQYF. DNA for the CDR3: TGTGCCAGCAGCCAAGATAAACTAGCGGGGATCGGCGAGCAGTACTTC.

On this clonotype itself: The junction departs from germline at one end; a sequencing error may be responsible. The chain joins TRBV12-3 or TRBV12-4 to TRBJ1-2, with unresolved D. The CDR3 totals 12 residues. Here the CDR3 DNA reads TGTGCCGGCAGTTCGGGCCCTTATGGCTACACCTTC. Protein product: CAGSSGPYGYTF.

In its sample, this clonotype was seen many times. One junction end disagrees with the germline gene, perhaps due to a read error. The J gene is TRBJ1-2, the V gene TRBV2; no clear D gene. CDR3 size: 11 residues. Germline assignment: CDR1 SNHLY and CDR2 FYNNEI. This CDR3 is CATSGSGAWAF. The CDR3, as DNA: TGTGCCACCTCGGGGTCAGGCGCTTGGGCCTTC.

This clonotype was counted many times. The CDR3, as DNA: TGTGCCACCCGGACAGCACCAGATACGCAGTATTTT. It yields the protein CATRTAPDTQYF. This rearrangement joins TRBV28 to TRBJ2-3; D may be TRBD1 (6 bases). The CDR3 sequence is 12 residues long. Trimming cost V 10 bases and J 4 bases, with 12 bases left between them. The germline CDR1 and CDR2 sequences are MDHEN and SYDVKM. The full variable domain, its missing parts supplied by reference TRBV28 and TRBJ2-3, is DVKVTQSSRYLVKRTGEKVFLECVQDMDHENMFWYRQDPGLGLRLIYFSYDVKMKEKGDIPEGYSVSREKKERFSLILESASTNQTSMYLCATRTAPDTQYFGPGTRLTVL.

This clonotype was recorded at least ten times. CDR3 amino acids: CASSSSGSQYEQYF. In DNA form, the CDR3 reads TGTGCCAGCAGTTCTAGCGGGAGTCAATACGAGCAGTACTTC. The chain is built from TRBV7-2 and TRBJ2-7, with 10 nucleotides matching TRBD2. The CDR3 has 14 residues. Trimming cost V 6 bases and J 4 bases; bases outside gene matches: 6. Per germline, CDR1 SGHTA and CDR2 FQGNSA.

The CDR3 here is CASSQEPTRDSGNTIYF. The DNA of the CDR3 is TGTGCCAGCAGCCAAGAGCCAACACGGGACAGTGGAAACACCATATATTTT. V usage is TRBV4-2 and J usage is TRBJ1-3, with TRBD1 matching over 7 bases. The ends lost 0 bases at V and 3 bases at J; junction bases unmatched: 8. Germline CDR1 is LGHNA and CDR2 is YNFKEQ. The CDR3 is 17 residues long.

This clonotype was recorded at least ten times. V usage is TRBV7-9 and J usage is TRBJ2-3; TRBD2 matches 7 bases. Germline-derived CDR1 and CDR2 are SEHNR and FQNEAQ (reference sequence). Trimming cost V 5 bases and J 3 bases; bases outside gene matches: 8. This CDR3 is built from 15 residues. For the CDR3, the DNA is TGTGCCAGCAGCCGTGGGGGGGGAGTGACAGATACGCAGTATTTT. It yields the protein CASSRGGGVTDTQYF.

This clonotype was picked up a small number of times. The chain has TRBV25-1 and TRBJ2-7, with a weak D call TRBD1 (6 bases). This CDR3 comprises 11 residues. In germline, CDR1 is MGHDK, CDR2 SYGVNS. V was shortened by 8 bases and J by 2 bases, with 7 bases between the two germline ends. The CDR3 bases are TGTGCCAGCCAGGGGCCCTACGAGCAGTACTTC. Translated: CASQGPYEQYF.

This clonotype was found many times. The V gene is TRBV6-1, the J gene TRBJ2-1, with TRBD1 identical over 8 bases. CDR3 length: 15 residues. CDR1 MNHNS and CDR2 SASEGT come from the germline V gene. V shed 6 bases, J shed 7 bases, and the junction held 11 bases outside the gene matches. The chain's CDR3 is CASSQDRDLLNEQFF. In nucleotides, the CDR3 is TGTGCCAGCAGCCAGGACAGGGACCTTTTGAATGAGCAGTTCTTC.

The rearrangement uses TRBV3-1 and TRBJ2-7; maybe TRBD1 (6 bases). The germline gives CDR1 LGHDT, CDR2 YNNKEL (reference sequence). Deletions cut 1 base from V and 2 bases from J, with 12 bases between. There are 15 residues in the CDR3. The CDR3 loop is CASSQGPGDPYEQYF. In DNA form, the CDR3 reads TGTGCCAGCAGCCAAGGGCCAGGGGACCCCTACGAGCAGTACTTC.

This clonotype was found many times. The CDR3 protein is CASSELAGVTYNEQFF. The CDR3 DNA reads TGTGCCAGCAGTGAACTAGCGGGAGTGACCTACAATGAGCAGTTCTTC. The V call is TRBV27, the J call TRBJ2-1, with 11 nucleotides matching TRBD2. The junction had 5 bases not matched to a gene; V was cut back by 5 bases and J by 2 bases. The CDR3 spans 16 residues. Germline values: CDR1 MNHEY, CDR2 SMNVEV (reference sequence).

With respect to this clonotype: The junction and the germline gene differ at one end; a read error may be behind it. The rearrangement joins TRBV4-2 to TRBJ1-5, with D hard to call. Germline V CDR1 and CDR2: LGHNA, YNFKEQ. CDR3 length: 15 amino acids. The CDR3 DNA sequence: TGTGCCAGCAGCCAAGATCGGGCCGGGAATCAGCCCCGGCATTTT. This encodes CASSQDRAGNQPRHF.

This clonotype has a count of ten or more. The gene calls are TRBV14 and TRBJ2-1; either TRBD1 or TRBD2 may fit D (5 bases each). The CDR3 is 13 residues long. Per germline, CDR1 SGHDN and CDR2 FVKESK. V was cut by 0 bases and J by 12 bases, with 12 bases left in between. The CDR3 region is CASSQDWGTSQFF. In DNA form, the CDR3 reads TGTGCCAGCAGCCAAGATTGGGGGACCTCGCAGTTCTTC.

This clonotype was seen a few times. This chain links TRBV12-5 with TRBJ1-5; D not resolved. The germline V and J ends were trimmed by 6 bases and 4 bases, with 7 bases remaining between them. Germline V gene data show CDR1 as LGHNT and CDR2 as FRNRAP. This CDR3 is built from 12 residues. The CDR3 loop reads CASGQKNQPQHF. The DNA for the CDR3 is TGTGCTAGTGGACAGAAGAATCAGCCCCAGCATTTT.

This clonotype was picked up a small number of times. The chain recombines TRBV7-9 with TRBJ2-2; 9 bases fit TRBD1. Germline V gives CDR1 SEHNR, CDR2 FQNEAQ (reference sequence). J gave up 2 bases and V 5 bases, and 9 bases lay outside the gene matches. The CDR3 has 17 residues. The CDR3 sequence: CASSGRPGQGNTGELFF. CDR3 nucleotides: TGTGCCAGCAGCGGCCGACCGGGACAGGGAAACACCGGGGAGCTGTTTTTT.

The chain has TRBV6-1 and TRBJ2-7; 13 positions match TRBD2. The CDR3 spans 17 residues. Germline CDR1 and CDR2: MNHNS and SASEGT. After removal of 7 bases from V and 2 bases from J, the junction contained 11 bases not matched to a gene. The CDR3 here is CASKPGTSGIVPYEQYF. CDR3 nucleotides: TGTGCCAGCAAACCCGGGACTAGCGGGATTGTCCCCTACGAGCAGTACTTC.

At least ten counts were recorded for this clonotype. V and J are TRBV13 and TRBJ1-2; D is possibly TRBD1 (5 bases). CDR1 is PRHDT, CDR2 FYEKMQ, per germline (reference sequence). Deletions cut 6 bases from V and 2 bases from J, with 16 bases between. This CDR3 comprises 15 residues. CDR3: CASSSRDRRNYGYTF. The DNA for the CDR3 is TGTGCCAGCAGTTCTCGGGACCGACGGAACTATGGCTACACCTTC. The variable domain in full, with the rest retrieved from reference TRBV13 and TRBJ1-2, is AAGVIQSPRHLIKEKRETATLKCYPIPRHDTVYWYQQGPGQDPQFLISFYEKMQSDKGSIPDRFSAQQFSDYHSELNMSSLELGDSALYFCASSSRDRRNYGYTFGSGTRLTVV.

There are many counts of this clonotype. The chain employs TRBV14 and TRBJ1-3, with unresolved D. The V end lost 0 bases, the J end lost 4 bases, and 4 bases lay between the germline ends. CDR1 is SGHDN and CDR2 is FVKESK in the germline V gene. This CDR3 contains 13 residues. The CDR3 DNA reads TGTGCCAGCAGCCAAGACAGGGGAAACACCATATATTTT. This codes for CASSQDRGNTIYF.

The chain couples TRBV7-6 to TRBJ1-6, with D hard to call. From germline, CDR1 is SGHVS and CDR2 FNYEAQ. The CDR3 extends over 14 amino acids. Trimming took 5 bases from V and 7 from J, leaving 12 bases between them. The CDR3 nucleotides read TGTGCCAGCAGCCTCCGGGTTACGAATTCACCCCTCCACTTT. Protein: CASSLRVTNSPLHF.

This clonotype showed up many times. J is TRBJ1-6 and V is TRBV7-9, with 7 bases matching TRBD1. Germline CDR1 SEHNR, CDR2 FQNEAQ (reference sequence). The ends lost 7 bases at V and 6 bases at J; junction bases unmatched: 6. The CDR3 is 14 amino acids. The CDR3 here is CASTGTEANSPLHF. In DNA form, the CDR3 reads TGTGCCAGCACCGGGACAGAAGCTAATTCACCCCTCCACTTT.

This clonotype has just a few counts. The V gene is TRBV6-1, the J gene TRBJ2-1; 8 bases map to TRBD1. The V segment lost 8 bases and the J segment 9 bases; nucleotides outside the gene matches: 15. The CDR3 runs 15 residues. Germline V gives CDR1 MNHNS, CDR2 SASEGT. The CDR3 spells CASGMTGVGGAEQFF. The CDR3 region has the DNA TGTGCCAGCGGAATGACAGGGGTCGGCGGTGCTGAGCAGTTCTTC.

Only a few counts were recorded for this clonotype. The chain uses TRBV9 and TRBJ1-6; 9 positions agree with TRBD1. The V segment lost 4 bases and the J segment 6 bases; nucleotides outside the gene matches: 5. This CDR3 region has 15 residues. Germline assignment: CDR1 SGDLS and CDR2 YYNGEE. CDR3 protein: CASSPQTGGNSPLHF. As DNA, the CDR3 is TGTGCCAGCAGCCCCCAGACAGGGGGTAATTCACCCCTCCACTTT.

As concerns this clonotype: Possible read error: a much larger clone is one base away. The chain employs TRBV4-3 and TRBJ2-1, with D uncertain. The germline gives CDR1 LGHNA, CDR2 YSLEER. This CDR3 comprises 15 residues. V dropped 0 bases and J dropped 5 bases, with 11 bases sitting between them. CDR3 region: CASSQDGLWHNEQFF. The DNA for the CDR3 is TGCGCCAGCAGCCAAGATGGTTTGTGGCACAATGAGCAGTTCTTC.

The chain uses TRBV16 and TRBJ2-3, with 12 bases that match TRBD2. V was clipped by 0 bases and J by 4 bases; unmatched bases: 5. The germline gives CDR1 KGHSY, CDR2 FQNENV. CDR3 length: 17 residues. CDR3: CASSQSRLAGVADTQYF. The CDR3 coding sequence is TGTGCCAGCAGCCAATCGAGACTAGCGGGAGTTGCAGATACGCAGTATTTT.

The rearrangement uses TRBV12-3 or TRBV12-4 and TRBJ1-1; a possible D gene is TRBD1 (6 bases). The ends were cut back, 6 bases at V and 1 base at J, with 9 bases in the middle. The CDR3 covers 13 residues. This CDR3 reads CASRQGSNTEAFF. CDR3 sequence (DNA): TGTGCCAGCAGACAGGGCTCGAACACTGAAGCTTTCTTT.